This TCR beta chain was documented in a study of Ad26.COV2.S vaccination and SARS-CoV-2 variants. Study-level background: The trial was COV1001 and the donor's arm was Ad26.COV2.S. Ad26.COV2.S shots went into the muscle once or twice, 56 days apart. Points from the study as a whole: It was found that vaccine and placebo recipients had similar non-spike TCR breadth.

Note on this clone: What it binds is not known.

Germline V gives CDR1 MNHEY, CDR2 SVGEGT. The CDR3 contains 17 residues. Trimming left V 2 bases short and J 0 bases short, with 16 bases between. The assay was immunoSEQ multiplex PCR, and TCRdb's table has in-frame clones only and misses some. The sample lists about 350,000 clones, around 88% occurring once. The treatment: 19 received Ad26.COV2.S at low or high dose, single or two shots; roughly five received placebo; per-sample allocation not given. Samples analyzed were those drawn on day 63 after the first vaccine or placebo injection. It was an adult aged 18-55 years in Boston who was the donor.

The origin of this receptor is a person aged 18-60 years who received the Ad26.COV2.S COVID-19 vaccine or a placebo. The gene calls are TRBV6-2 or TRBV6-3 and TRBJ2-5; D possibly corresponds to TRBD1 (5 bases). The sequencing here drew on peripheral blood, taken in a trial of Ad26.COV2.S vaccine versus placebo. The CDR3 here is CASSYGPPGPDQETQYF. CDR3 DNA: TGTGCCAGCAGTTACGGGCCCCCAGGGCCCGACCAAGAGACCCAGTACTTC.